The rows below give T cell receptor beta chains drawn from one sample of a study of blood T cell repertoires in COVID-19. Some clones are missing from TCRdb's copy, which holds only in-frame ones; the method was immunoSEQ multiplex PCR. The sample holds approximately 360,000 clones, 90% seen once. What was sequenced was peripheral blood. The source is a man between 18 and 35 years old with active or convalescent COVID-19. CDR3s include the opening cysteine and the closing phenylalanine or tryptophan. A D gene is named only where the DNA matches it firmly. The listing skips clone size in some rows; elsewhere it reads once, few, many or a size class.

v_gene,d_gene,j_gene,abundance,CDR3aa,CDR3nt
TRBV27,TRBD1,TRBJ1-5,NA,CASSSDPGGISNQPQHF,TGTGCCAGCAGTTCCGATCCAGGGGGAATCAGCAATCAGCCCCAGCATTTT
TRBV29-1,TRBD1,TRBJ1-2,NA,CSVEGGQGGGSNYGYTF,TGCAGCGTTGAGGGCGGACAGGGTGGGGGCTCTAACTATGGCTACACCTTC
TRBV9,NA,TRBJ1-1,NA,CASSDRAQTEAFF,TGTGCCAGCAGCGACAGGGCTCAGACTGAAGCTTTCTTT
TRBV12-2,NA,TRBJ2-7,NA,CASRLEGGASSYEQYF,TGTGCAAGTCGCTTAGAAGGCGGGGCTAGCTCCTACGAGCAGTACTTC
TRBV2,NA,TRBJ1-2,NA,CASSKDTAIYGYTF,TGTGCCAGCAGTAAAGACACAGCAATTTATGGCTACACCTTC
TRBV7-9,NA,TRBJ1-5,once,CASSLAGGSNQPQHF,TGTGCCAGCAGCTTAGCGGGGGGTAGTAATCAGCCCCAGCATTTT
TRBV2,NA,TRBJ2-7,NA,CASSEALGGYEQYF,TGTGCCAGCAGTGAAGCGCTCGGAGGCTACGAGCAGTACTTC
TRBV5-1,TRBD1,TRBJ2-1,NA,CASSLGQGQNNEQFF,TGCGCCAGCAGCTTGGGACAGGGGCAAAACAATGAGCAGTTCTTC
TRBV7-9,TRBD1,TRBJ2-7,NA,CASTGGNSYEQYF,TGTGCCAGCACAGGGGGCAATAGCTACGAGCAGTACTTC
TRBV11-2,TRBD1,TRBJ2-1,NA,CASSLVPGRGYNEQFF,TGTGCCAGCAGCTTAGTGCCCGGCAGGGGGTACAATGAGCAGTTCTTC
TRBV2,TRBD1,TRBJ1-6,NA,CASTPNRGSPLHF,TGTGCCAGCACCCCCAACAGGGGATCACCCCTCCACTTT
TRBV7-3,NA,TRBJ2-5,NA,CASSPGQYQETQYF,TGTGCCAGCAGCCCTGGACAGTACCAAGAGACCCAGTACTTC
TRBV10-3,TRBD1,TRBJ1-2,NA,CAISEPGGYGNGYTF,TGTGCCATCAGTGAGCCAGGGGGCTACGGAAATGGCTACACCTTC
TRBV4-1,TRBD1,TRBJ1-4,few,CASSHSGTGGELDEKLFF,TGCGCCAGCAGCCACAGCGGGACAGGGGGGGAATTAGATGAAAAACTGTTTTTT
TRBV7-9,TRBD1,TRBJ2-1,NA,CASTRDRGLNEQFF,TGTGCCAGCACCCGGGACAGGGGGCTCAATGAGCAGTTCTTC
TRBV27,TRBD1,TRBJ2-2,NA,CASSPDRDRRTGELFF,TGTGCCAGCAGTCCCGACCGGGACAGGAGGACCGGGGAGCTGTTTTTT
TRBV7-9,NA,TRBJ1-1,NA,CASIPRGANTEAFF,TGTGCCAGCATTCCTCGGGGGGCGAACACTGAAGCTTTCTTT
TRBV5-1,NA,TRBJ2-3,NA,CASSIAVDTQYF,TGCGCCAGCAGCATAGCCGTAGATACGCAGTATTTT
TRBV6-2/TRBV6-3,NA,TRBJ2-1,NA,CASSYLNEQFF,TGTGCCAGCAGTTACTTAAATGAGCAGTTCTTC
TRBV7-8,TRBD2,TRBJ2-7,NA,CASRTSGRGEQYF,TGTGCCAGCAGGACTAGCGGGAGAGGCGAGCAGTACTTC
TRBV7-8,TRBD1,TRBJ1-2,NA,CASSQDRDYGYTF,TGTGCCAGCAGCCAGGACAGGGACTATGGCTACACCTTC
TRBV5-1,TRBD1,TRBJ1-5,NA,CASSVDRGGQPQHF,TGCGCCAGCAGCGTGGACAGGGGCGGCCAGCCCCAGCATTTT
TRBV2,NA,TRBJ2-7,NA,CASSELTGQYF,TGTGCCAGCAGTGAACTTACAGGGCAGTACTTC
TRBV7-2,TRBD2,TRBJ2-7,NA,CASSDPGLAGLGEQYF,TGTGCCAGCAGCGACCCGGGACTAGCGGGATTAGGCGAGCAGTACTTC
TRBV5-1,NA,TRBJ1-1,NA,CASSLFGGNTEAFF,TGCGCCAGCAGCTTGTTTGGGGGCAACACTGAAGCTTTCTTT
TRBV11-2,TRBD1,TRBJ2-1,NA,CASSLEVQGAGYNEQFF,TGTGCCAGCAGCTTAGAGGTACAGGGGGCGGGGTACAATGAGCAGTTCTTC
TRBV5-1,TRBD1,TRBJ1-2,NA,CASSLAGGLRYGYTF,TGCGCCAGCAGCTTGGCAGGGGGCCTCCGCTATGGCTACACCTTC
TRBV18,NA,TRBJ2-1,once,CASSPLIGVDNEQFF,TGTGCCAGCTCACCACTCATCGGGGTTGACAATGAGCAGTTCTTC
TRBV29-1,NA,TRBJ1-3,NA,CSVLVSGNTIYF,TGCAGCGTTTTAGTCTCTGGAAACACCATATATTTT
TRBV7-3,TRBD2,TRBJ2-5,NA,CASSPGGGGPAETQYF,TGTGCCAGCAGCCCGGGGGGCGGGGGGCCCGCGGAGACCCAGTACTTC
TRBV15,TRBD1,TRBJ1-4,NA,CATSSLPGTANEKLFF,TGTGCCACCAGCAGCCTACCCGGGACAGCTAATGAAAAACTGTTTTTT
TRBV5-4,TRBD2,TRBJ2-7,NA,CASSGTGLRFEEQYF,TGTGCCAGCAGTGGGACGGGACTAAGGTTTGAGGAGCAGTACTTC
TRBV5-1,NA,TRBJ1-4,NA,CASSHTNEKLFF,TGCGCCAGCAGTCATACTAATGAAAAACTGTTTTTT
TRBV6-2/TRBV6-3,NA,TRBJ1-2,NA,CASSYSSVTGGQPGYTF,TGTGCCAGCAGTTACTCGTCGGTAACAGGCGGCCAACCTGGCTACACCTTC
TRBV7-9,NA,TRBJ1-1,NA,CASSLAVADTEAFF,TGTGCCAGCAGCTTAGCTGTGGCGGACACTGAAGCTTTCTTT
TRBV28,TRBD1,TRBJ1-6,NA,CASNSGQAVSPLHF,TGTGCCAGCAACTCGGGACAGGCTGTTTCACCCCTCCACTTT
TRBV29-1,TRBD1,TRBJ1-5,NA,CSVATGAHQPQHF,TGCAGCGTTGCTACAGGGGCCCATCAGCCCCAGCATTTT
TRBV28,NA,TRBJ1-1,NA,CASPNFRGEYTEAFF,TGTGCCAGCCCCAACTTTCGGGGAGAATACACTGAAGCTTTCTTT
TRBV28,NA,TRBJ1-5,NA,CASSLEMLPRNRTYQPQHF,TGTGCCAGCAGTTTAGAAATGTTGCCACGGAACAGAACCTATCAGCCCCAGCATTTT
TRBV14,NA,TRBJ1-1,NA,CASSQSRPFYTEAFF,TGTGCCAGCAGCCAGAGCCGTCCTTTCTACACTGAAGCTTTCTTT
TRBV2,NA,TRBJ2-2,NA,CASRRGWEGELFF,TGTGCCAGCAGAAGGGGCTGGGAAGGGGAGCTGTTTTTT
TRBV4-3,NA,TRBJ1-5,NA,CASSQELNQPQHF,TGCGCCAGCAGCCAAGAACTCAATCAGCCCCAGCATTTT
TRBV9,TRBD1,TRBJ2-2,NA,CASSVDRGRHRGAVF,TGTGCCAGCAGCGTAGACAGGGGGCGACACCGGGGAGCTGTTTTT
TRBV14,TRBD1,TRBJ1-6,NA,CASSPGQGINSPLHF,TGTGCCAGCAGCCCAGGACAGGGGATCAATTCACCCCTCCACTTT
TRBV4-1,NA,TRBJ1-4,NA,CASSHILGAGGEGTNEKLFF,TGCGCCAGCAGCCACATTTTAGGTGCGGGGGGAGAGGGGACTAATGAAAAACTGTTTTTT
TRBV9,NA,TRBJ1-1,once,CASSGTGWNTEAFF,TGTGCCAGCAGCGGTACAGGGTGGAACACTGAAGCTTTCTTT
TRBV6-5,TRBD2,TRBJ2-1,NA,CASTLGRGGGNEQFF,TGTGCCAGCACTCTGGGTCGGGGCGGGGGCAATGAGCAGTTCTTC
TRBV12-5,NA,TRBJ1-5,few,CASGFFPDSRGISNQPQHF,TGTGCTAGTGGTTTTTTCCCAGACTCAAGGGGGATTAGCAATCAGCCCCAGCATTTT